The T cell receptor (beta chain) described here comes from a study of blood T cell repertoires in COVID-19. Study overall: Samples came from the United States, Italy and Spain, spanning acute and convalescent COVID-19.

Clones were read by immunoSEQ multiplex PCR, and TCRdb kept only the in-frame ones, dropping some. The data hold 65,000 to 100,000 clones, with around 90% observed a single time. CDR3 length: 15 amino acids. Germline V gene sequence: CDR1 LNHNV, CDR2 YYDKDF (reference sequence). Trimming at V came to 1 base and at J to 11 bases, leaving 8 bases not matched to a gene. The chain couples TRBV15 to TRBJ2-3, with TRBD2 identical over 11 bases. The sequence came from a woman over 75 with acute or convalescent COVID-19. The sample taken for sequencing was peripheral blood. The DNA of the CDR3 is TGTGCCACCAGCAGAGGACTAGCGGGACCCCTCGGGCAGTATTTT. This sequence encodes CATSRGLAGPLGQYF.